These 7 T cell receptor beta chains were sequenced from one sample in a study of regulatory T cells in long-lasting Graves disease. Time point in this sample: newly diagnosed GD, antithyroid drugs for less than 3 months. PBMC RNA served as the TCR library source. iRepertoire HTBI primers and Arm-PCR of CDR3 regions built TCR beta libraries. A single record per CDR3 protein comes from TCRdb applying MiXCR to the multiplex PCR reads. The sample has roughly 500,000 distinct CDR3 sequences, roughly 14% seen once. These data also formed part of another study, on T cells in Graves' hyperthyroidism and ophthalmopathy.

The sample was peripheral blood mononuclear cells (PBMCs), taken at new diagnosis, from a patient treated with antithyroid drugs. The receptor set was obtained from a man younger than 40 with Graves disease.

This clonotype was counted a few times. This CDR3 is CASSFRARDSPLHF. Here the CDR3 DNA reads TGTGCCAGCAGCTTTCGGGCGCGGGACTCACCCCTCCACTTT. The gene calls are TRBV11-2 and TRBJ1-6; maybe TRBD1 (5 bases). The CDR3 totals 14 residues. Looked up from germline, CDR1 is SGHAT and CDR2 is FQNNGV. V was cut by 3 bases and J by 10 bases, with 13 bases left in between.

In its sample, this clonotype was seen many times. The chain uses TRBV28 and TRBJ2-1, with 7 bases lining up with TRBD2. Germline V CDR1 and CDR2: MDHEN, SYDVKM. V lost 10 bases, J lost 4 bases, and 10 bases stayed unmatched. CDR3 length: 14 amino acids. CDR3 loop: CAKVPLARYNEQFF. In DNA, the CDR3 is TGTGCCAAAGTCCCACTAGCGAGATACAATGAGCAGTTCTTC.

This clonotype was observed a few times. A much bigger clone sits one base away, suggesting this may be a read error. Given the absence of the conserved phenylalanine or tryptophan at the CDR3 end, a read error is likely. The chain links TRBV7-9 to TRBJ2-1; weak D call: TRBD1 (6 bases). The CDR3 consists of 12 residues. The V gene's germline CDR1 is SEHNR and CDR2 FQNEAQ (reference sequence). Trimming left V 4 bases short and J 8 bases short, with 9 bases between. The DNA of the CDR3 is TGTGCCAGCAGCTGGGACATTGATGAGCAGTTCTCC. This encodes CASSWDIDEQFS.

The chain combines TRBV4-2 with TRBJ2-3; the match to TRBD2 covers 8 bases. This CDR3 is built from 15 residues. From germline, CDR1 is LGHNA and CDR2 YNFKEQ. Unmatched junction bases numbered 4, after V lost 1 base and J lost 4 bases. CDR3 bases: TGTGCCAGCAGCCAAGGGGGACTAGAGGCAGATACGCAGTATTTT. Amino acid sequence: CASSQGGLEADTQYF.

Many counts were recorded for this clonotype. The chain uses TRBV6-1 and TRBJ1-4, with 8 bases fitting TRBD1. With V trimmed by 6 bases and J by 8 bases, 5 bases remained unmatched. From germline, CDR1 is MNHNS and CDR2 SASEGT. The length of the CDR3 is 13 residues. CDR3 sequence reads: CASRQGANEKLFF. CDR3 in DNA: TGTGCCAGCAGGCAGGGGGCCAACGAAAAACTGTTTTTT.

The chain carries TRBV29-1 and TRBJ2-6; TRBD1 might be the D (5 bases). Trimming stripped 5 bases from V and 0 bases from J, with 8 bases between. Germline assignment: CDR1 SQVTM and CDR2 ANQGSEA. This CDR3 region has 14 residues. The chain's CDR3 is CSVLDTSGANVLTF. The CDR3 coding sequence is TGCAGCGTTCTGGACACCTCTGGGGCCAACGTCCTGACTTTC.

This clonotype showed up many times. The rearrangement uses TRBV10-3 and TRBJ2-5; D gene uncertain. CDR1 and CDR2 from the germline V gene are ENHRY and SYGVKD. Trimming removed 8 bases at V and 1 base at J, with 14 bases between. The CDR3 extends over 14 amino acids. CDR3 DNA sequence: TGTGCCATCGGGGTTGTCGGAAGCCAAGAGACCCAGTACTTC. This sequence encodes CAIGVVGSQETQYF.